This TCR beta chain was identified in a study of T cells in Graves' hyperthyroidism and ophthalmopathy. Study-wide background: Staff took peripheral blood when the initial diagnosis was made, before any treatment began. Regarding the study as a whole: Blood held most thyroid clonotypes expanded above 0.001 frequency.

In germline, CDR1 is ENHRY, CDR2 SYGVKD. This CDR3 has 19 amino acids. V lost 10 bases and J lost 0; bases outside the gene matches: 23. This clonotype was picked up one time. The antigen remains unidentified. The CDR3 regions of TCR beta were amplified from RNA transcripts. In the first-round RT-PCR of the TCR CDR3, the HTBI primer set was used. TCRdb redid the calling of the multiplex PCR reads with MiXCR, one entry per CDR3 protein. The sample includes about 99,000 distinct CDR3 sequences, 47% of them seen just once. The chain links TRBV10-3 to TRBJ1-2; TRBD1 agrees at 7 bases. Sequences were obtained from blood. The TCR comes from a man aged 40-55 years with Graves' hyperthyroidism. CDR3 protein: CATSKLNTEAGGTNYGYTF. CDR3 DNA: TGTGCCACGTCCAAGCTGAACACTGAAGCAGGGGGAACTAACTATGGCTACACCTTC.